The 11 T cell receptor beta chains below all came from one sample that was sequenced in a study of cytomegalovirus exposure and HLA in healthy donors. Vbeta (60) and Jbeta (13) primers were used in the PCR. Clones were sequenced by immunoSEQ multiplex PCR, and TCRdb holds only the in-frame ones, with some missing. In the table there are over 75,000 clones, 84% of which are singletons. Sequenced: PBMCs. These receptors all come from a woman aged 18-29 years in good health and CMV-seropositive.

CDR3 coding DNA: TGTGCCAGCAGGGGGACACTGCCCCAGCATTTT. Amino acid sequence: CASRGTLPQHF. J is TRBJ1-5 and V is TRBV6-5, with TRBD1 as a possible D gene (6 bases). Trimming took off 6 bases at V and 9 bases at J, with 9 bases between the two ends. The CDR3 spans 11 residues. Germline CDR1 reads MNHEY; CDR2 reads SVGAGI.

The chain couples TRBV6-1 to TRBJ2-2, with D maybe TRBD2 (5 bases). Deletions cut 7 bases from V and 1 base from J, with 10 bases between. This CDR3 contains 14 residues. Germline V CDR1 and CDR2: MNHNS, SASEGT. This CDR3 reads CASNPGENTGELFF. As DNA, the CDR3 is TGTGCCAGCAACCCCGGGGAGAACACCGGGGAGCTGTTTTTT.

This clone came up a few times. The CDR3 region is CASSESFRQYSNQPQHF. The CDR3 coding sequence is TGTGCCAGCAGTGAAAGTTTCCGACAGTATAGCAATCAGCCCCAGCATTTT. This sequence joins TRBV2 and TRBJ1-5; possibly TRBD1 for D (5 bases). The CDR3 has 17 residues. Germline lookup yields CDR1 SNHLY and CDR2 FYNNEI. Between the trimmed V and J ends, which lost 2 bases and 0 bases, there was a span of 14 bases.

V usage is TRBV6-5 and J usage is TRBJ1-1; D may be TRBD1 (5 bases). V was shortened by 5 bases and J by 1 base, with 11 bases between the two germline ends. This CDR3 is built from 14 residues. The germline gives CDR1 MNHEY, CDR2 SVGAGI. The CDR3 protein is CASSTGVENTEAFF. The DNA of the CDR3 is TGTGCCAGCAGTACGGGGGTAGAGAACACTGAAGCTTTCTTT.

This clone has just one count. V and J are TRBV29-1 and TRBJ2-3; D is undetermined. The CDR3 is made up of 13 amino acids. Trimming removed 6 bases from V and 2 bases from J, with 12 bases in between. Germline values: CDR1 SQVTM, CDR2 ANQGSEA. The CDR3 sequence: CSVRRGHTDTQYF. The CDR3 DNA follows: TGCAGCGTCCGCCGCGGCCACACAGATACGCAGTATTTT.

V is TRBV9 and J is TRBJ1-3, with D unresolved. CDR1 and CDR2 (germline): SGDLS, YYNGEE. V was cut by 0 bases and J by 9 bases, with 19 bases left in between. The CDR3 loop spans 16 amino acids. The CDR3 coding sequence is TGTGCCAGCAGCGTAGGGGTCAGTTTGGGCGTTGGCACCATATATTTT. It specifies CASSVGVSLGVGTIYF.

CDR3 bases: TGTGCCAGCTCACCAACGACTAGCGGGGCTGAGCAGTTCTTC. Translated: CASSPTTSGAEQFF. The V and J genes are TRBV18 and TRBJ2-1; TRBD2 aligns across 11 bases. The J segment lost 9 bases and the V segment lost 2 bases, leaving 3 bases of the junction unmatched. Per germline, CDR1 KGHSH and CDR2 LQKENI. The CDR3 is 14 residues long. The variable domain in full, with the rest retrieved from reference TRBV18 and TRBJ2-1, is NAGVMQNPRHLVRRRGQEARLRCSPMKGHSHVYWYRQLPEEGLKFMVYLQKENIIDESGMPKERFSAEFPKEGPSILRIQQVVRGDSAAYFCASSPTTSGAEQFFGPGTRLTVL.

The V gene is TRBV29-1, the J gene TRBJ2-4; tentatively, D is TRBD2 (5 bases). The CDR3 sequence is 15 residues long. V was cut by 1 base and J by 0 bases, with 10 bases left in between. The germline CDR1 and CDR2 sequences are SQVTM and ANQGSEA. The chain's CDR3 is CSVEAGRGAKNIQYF. For the CDR3, the DNA is TGCAGCGTTGAAGCGGGGAGAGGAGCCAAAAACATTCAGTACTTC.

The chain uses TRBV6-1 and TRBJ1-4, with 9 bases identical to TRBD1. Germline CDR1 is MNHNS and CDR2 is SASEGT. The CDR3 extends over 14 amino acids. After removal of 5 bases from V and 8 bases from J, the junction contained 6 bases not matched to a gene. CDR3 protein: CASSQQGAWEKLFF. In DNA form, the CDR3 reads TGTGCCAGCAGTCAACAGGGGGCATGGGAAAAACTGTTTTTT.

The gene calls are TRBV6-5 and TRBJ2-5, with 8 bases aligning to TRBD2. The J call may be in error: the DNA end matches TRBJ2-7 better. Germline CDR1 and CDR2: MNHEY and SVGAGI. The CDR3 spans 16 residues. CDR3 protein: CASSYSGGGDNYEQYF. The DNA of the CDR3 is TGTGCCAGCAGTTACTCCGGGGGGGGAGACAACTACGAGCAGTACTTC.

As DNA, the CDR3 is TGTGCCAGCAGCTTAAGTTTGGGGACTAGCGTAACCTACGAGCAGTACTTC. It specifies CASSLSLGTSVTYEQYF. The chain joins TRBV11-2 to TRBJ2-7; 10 positions match TRBD2. The length of the CDR3 is 17 residues. V was pared by 2 bases and J by 2 bases, with 9 bases of the junction left unmatched. Germline V gives CDR1 SGHAT, CDR2 FQNNGV.